This T cell receptor (beta chain) emerged from a study of CD8+ T cells in alopecia areata (dated by TCRdb to the late 2010s). With respect to the entire study: The treated patients, all with moderate-to-severe alopecia areata, were enrolled in an open-label pilot trial of oral tofacitinib given at 5 to 10 mg twice daily. Patients received tofacitinib for 6 to 18 months and were then followed off drug for 6 months to check for delayed response and recurrence. For the treated patients, the SALT score, which quantifies what percentage of scalp surface area is affected, served as the measure of disease severity. High-throughput TCRbeta sequencing was used to examine T cell clonal expansion in alopecia areata in both the C3H/HeJ mouse model and human patients. Human TCRbeta sequencing covered scalp tissue and sorted CD4+ and CD8+ peripheral blood T cells from patchy and totalis/universalis alopecia areata patients and healthy controls. Tofacitinib-treated patients had biopsies at baseline and at 4 and 24 weeks of treatment, with a later scalp biopsy in several patients. Scalp clonality was compared among normal scalp (n=4), patchy alopecia areata scalp (n=8), and alopecia totalis/universalis scalp (n=8). RNA was obtained with the PAXgene miRNA kit for fixed scalp, the miRNeasy kit for PBMCs, and the RNeasy kit for mouse skin. TCRbeta CDR3 regions were amplified by immunoSEQ multiplex PCR using 35 Vbeta forward and 13 Jbeta reverse primers.

Of note for this clone: The target of this receptor is not known. No quality values exist for individual bases; no much larger clone is one base distant.

The receptor library was made with the immunoSEQ multiplex PCR assay. RNA was extracted from all samples and reverse transcribed into cDNA, which served as template for TCR sequencing. SuperScript III was used for first-strand cDNA synthesis, primed with a 2:1 mix of oligo-dT and random hexamers. A synthetic immune receptor repertoire was used to measure amplification bias, and any remaining bias was corrected computationally. For the original study's pipeline: Raw reads were preprocessed to remove errors, and CDR3 was defined by IMGT conventions from the conserved cysteine to phenylalanine. To get clonality, Shannon entropy was normalized by log2 of the number of productive unique TCRs and the result was subtracted from 1. Scalp TCRbeta sequences were cross-referenced with sorted blood CD4 and CD8 repertoires so that the CD4 or CD8 identity of scalp clones could be inferred. The clones in this table, taken by TCRdb from immuneACCESS, are in-frame only. Not every clone is retained; where verified, under half of the shortfall comes from an unresolved V gene, and the cause of the rest is unknown. The DNA gave D and trimming, while V, J and clone size come from that table. The sample table contains approximately 300,000 clones; only one count was recorded for more than 45% of them. The ten largest clones take up around 1.8% of the sample.

Overall results and qualifications from the work: Unlike mouse skin, where gammadelta T cells dominate, normal human skin contains resident alphabeta T cells that get sequenced too, which complicates analysis of the scalp TCR repertoire. During tofacitinib treatment, many expanded lesional clones stuck around in both scalp and blood, and this persistence may partly explain why relapse happens after treatment is stopped. With tofacitinib, both scalp clonality and the number of expanded CD8+ clones among the top 100 scalp clones went down significantly. Because the treated cohort was small and included a single nonresponder, larger studies are needed to assess links between baseline CD8+ expansion and response. Higher clonality and more expanded CD8+ clones were observed in lesional scalp than in normal scalp, particularly in alopecia totalis/universalis, a finding suggestive of antigenic drive. Shared TCR sequences between patients were less evident than in mice, which may be partly attributable to HLA diversity in the patient population.

The time point label, as the study defines it: around 22 weeks on oral tofacitinib. Interpreted using the paper, the treatment or condition label stands for: oral pan-JAK inhibitor, 5-10 mg twice daily. From alopecia areata patients, peripheral blood was collected along with lesional scalp punch biopsies. PBMCs were isolated by density centrifugation and stained for CD3, CD4 and CD8, and CD4+ and CD8+ T cells were sorted on a FACSAria. The germline V gene (reference sequence) specifies GTSNPN as CDR1 and SVGIG as CDR2. V has 0 bases trimmed and J has 0 bases trimmed; junction bases matching no gene number 10. From the cysteine up to the phenylalanine, the CDR3 has a length of 17 residues. Only the CDR3 DNA stays, 51 bases, in frame from base 1.

The chain uses TRBV30 and TRBJ1-2, with TRBD1 matching 7 junction bases. This receptor was identified in a human donor with alopecia areata. The starting material was CD4+ T cells sorted from blood, obtained at week 24, from a patient treated with tofacitinib. The DNA sequence is TGTGCCTGGAGTGTCCAAAGACAGGGATGGGCTAACTATGGCTACACCTTC. This yields the protein CAWSVQRQGWANYGYTF.